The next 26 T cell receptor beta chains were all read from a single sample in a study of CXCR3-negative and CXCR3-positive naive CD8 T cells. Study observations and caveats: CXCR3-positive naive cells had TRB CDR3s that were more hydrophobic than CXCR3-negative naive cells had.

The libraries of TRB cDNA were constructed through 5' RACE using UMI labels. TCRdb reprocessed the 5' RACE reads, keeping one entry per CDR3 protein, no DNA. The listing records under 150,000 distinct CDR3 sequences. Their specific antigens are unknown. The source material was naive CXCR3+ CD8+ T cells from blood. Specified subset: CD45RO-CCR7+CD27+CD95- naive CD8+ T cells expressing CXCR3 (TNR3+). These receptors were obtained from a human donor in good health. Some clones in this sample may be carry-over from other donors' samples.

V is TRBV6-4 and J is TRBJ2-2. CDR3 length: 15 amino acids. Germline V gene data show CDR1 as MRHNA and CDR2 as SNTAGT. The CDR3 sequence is CANSESDQTTGELFF.

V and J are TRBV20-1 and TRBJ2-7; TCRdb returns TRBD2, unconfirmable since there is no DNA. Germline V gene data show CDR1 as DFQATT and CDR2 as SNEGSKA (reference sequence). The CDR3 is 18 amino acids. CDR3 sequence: CSAPNRGLAGRGGHEQYF.

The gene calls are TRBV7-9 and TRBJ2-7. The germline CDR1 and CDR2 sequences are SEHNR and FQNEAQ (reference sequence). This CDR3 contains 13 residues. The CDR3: CASGDTKTYEQYF.

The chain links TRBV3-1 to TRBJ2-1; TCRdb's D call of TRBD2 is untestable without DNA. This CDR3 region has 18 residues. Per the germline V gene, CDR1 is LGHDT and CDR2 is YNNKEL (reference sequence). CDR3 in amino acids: CASSQGPRLALTYNEQFF.

CDR3 sequence: CASSGRGWDTQYF. The V call is TRBV5-6, the J call TRBJ2-3; the TCRdb call, TRBD1, lacks DNA for checking. There are 13 residues in the CDR3. Germline assignment: CDR1 SGHDT and CDR2 YYEEEE.

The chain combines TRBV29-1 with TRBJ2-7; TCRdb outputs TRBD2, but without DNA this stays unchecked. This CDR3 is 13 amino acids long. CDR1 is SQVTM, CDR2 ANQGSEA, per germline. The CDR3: CSVRESGLYEQYF.

This CDR3 is CASSFRDYGYTF. The V call is TRBV28, the J call TRBJ1-2; checking the TCRdb D call of TRBD1 is not possible without DNA. The V gene's germline CDR1 is MDHEN and CDR2 SYDVKM. CDR3 length equals 12 residues.

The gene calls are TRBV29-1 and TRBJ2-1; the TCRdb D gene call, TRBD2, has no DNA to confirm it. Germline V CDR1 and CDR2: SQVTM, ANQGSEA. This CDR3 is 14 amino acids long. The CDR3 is CSVAGLSSYNEQFF.

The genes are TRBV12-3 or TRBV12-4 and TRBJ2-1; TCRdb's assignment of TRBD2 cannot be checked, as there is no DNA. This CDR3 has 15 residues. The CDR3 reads CASSFESGGPDEQFF.

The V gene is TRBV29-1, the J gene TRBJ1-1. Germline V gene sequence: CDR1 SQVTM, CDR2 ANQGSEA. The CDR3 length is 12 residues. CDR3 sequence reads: CSVGAQSTEAFF.

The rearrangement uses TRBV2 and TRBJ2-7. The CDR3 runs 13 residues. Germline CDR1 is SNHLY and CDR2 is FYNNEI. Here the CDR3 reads CASSEALGYEQYF. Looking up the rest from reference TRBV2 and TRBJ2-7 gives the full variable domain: EPEVTQTPSHQVTQMGQEVILRCVPISNHLYFYWYRQILGQKVEFLVSFYNNEISEKSEIFDDQFSVERPDGSNFTLKIRSTKLEDSAMYFCASSEALGYEQYFGPGTRLTVT.

The CDR3 loop is CASSLLATGFNEQFF. V usage is TRBV27 and J usage is TRBJ2-1; TCRdb's D gene call, TRBD1, goes unchecked for lack of DNA. From germline, CDR1 is MNHEY and CDR2 SMNVEV (reference sequence). The CDR3 consists of 15 residues.

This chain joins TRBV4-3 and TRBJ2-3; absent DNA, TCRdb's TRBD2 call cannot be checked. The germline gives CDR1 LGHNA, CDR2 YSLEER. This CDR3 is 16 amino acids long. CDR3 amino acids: CASSQAGGASTDTQYF.

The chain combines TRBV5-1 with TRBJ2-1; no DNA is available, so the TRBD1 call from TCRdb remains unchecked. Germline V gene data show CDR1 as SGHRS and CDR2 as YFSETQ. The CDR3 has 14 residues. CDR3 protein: CASSLDTGAGGQFF.

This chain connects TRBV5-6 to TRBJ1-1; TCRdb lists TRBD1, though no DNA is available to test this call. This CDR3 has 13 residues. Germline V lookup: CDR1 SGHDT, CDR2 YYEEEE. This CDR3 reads CASNPTGNTEAFF.

The CDR3 protein is CASSQTGESSYEQYF. The V gene is TRBV12-3 or TRBV12-4, the J gene TRBJ2-7; absent DNA, TCRdb's TRBD1 call cannot be checked. The CDR3 is 15 residues long.

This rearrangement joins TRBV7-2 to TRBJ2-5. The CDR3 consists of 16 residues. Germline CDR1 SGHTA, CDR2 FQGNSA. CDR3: CASSLERSKYQETQYF.

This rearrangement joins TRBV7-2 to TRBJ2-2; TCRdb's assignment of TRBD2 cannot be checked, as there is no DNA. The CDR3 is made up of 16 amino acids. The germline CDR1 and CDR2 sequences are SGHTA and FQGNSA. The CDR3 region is CASSAILAGATGELFF. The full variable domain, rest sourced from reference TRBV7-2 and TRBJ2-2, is GAGVSQSPSNKVTEKGKDVELRCDPISGHTALYWYRQSLGQGLEFLIYFQGNSAPDKSGLPSDRFSAERTGGSVSTLTIQRTQQEDSAVYLCASSAILAGATGELFFGEGSRLTVL.

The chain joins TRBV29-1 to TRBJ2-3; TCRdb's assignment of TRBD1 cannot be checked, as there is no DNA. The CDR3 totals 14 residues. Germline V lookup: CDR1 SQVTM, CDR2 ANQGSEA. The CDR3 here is CSVEEAGSTDTQYF.

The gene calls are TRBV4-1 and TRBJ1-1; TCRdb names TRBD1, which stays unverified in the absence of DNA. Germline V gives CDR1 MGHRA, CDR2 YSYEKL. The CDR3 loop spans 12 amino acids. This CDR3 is CASSQNPGEAFF.

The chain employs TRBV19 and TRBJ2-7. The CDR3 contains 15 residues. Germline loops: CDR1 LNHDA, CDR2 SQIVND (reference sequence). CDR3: CASSISGYKPYEQYF.

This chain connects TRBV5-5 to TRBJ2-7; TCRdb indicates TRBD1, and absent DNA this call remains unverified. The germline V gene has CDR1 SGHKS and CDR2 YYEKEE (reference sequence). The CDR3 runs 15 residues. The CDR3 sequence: CASTPPGTGLYEQYF.

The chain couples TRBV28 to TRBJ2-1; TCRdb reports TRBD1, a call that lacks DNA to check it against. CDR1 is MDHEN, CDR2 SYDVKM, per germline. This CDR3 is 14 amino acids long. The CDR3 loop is CASSLTGGYGGTFF.

CDR3 residues: CASRSSEGALAYNEQFF. J is TRBJ2-1 and V is TRBV28; TCRdb gives TRBD2 as the D gene, but with no DNA this cannot be confirmed. The germline CDR1 and CDR2 sequences are MDHEN and SYDVKM. CDR3 length equals 17 residues.

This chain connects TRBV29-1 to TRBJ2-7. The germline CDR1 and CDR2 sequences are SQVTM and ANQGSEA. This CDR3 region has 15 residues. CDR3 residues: CSVETPMGKSYEQYF.

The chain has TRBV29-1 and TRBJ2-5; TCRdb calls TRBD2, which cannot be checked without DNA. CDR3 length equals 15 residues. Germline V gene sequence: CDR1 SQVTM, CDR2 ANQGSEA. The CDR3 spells CSVAPREEGGETQYF.